This TCR beta chain was captured by sequencing in a study of blood T cell repertoires in COVID-19 (dated by TCRdb to the early 2020s). Concerning the study at large: The collaborator samples originated in the United States, Italy and Spain and spanned the acute and convalescent phases of COVID-19. Subjects who had been exposed to COVID-19, were actively infected with it, or had recovered from it provided the deeply sampled blood TCRbeta repertoires that made up the dataset. HLA class I and class II types, where available, came from metadata supplied by the sample provider rather than from assay-based typing. The material from the prospective study consisted of cDNA or gDNA derived from T cells, B-cell-depleted T cells, or PBMCs. The samples were drawn from two sources: the first 160 participants of the ongoing ImmuneRACE study, and approximately 1,300 subjects contributed by 6 global collaborators. A freely available public database, intended as a resource for researchers studying the immune response to SARS-CoV-2, is where the repertoires were released. Sample metadata almost always included a de-identified subject ID, COVID-19 status, age in years and sex. Broader findings and caveats from the paper: Clinical and demographic metadata were provided uncurated, with the amount varying by source and participant.

TCRbeta CDR3 regions were amplified from genomic DNA using the immunoSEQ Assay, a bias-controlled multiplex PCR. The study's processing was this. The number of nucleated cells in each sample was estimated from the amplification of reference gene primers within the assay. To quantify the absolute abundance of each unique TCRbeta CDR3 rearrangement, sequence reads were collapsed and filtered. For each sample, productive Simpson clonality was calculated by taking the square root of Simpson's diversity index across productive rearrangements. TCRdb stores this immuneACCESS table with in-frame sequences only. Part of the clones is absent; in the studies checked, under half of the shortfall reflects unresolved V genes, and no reason is known for the rest. V and J calls and clone size are as listed in that table; D and trimming were resolved from the DNA. Here the sample has around 300,000 clones; 70% to 90% occur a single time. The ten largest clonotypes hold over 2% of the sample.

The CDR1 and CDR2 encoded by the germline V gene are MNHEY and SVGAGI. CDR3 length: 15 amino acids, cysteine to phenylalanine. Only the CDR3 part of the read is kept: 45 bases, read in frame from the first base. V and J are truncated by 6 bases and 1 base respectively, leaving an intervening sequence of 12 bases. Another Seattle source contributed samples from volunteer blood donors who had recovered from COVID-19. Whole blood was collected in K2EDTA tubes by collaborating institutions according to the institutions' own protocols. For TCRbeta analysis, collaborator samples were shipped as frozen whole blood, as isolated PBMCs, or as DNA extracted from either sample type. Only one count was recorded for this clone. Its antigen is unknown. No much larger clonotype is one base removed from it; base qualities were not supplied.

The clonotype was recovered from a woman aged 25 to 45 who had recovered from COVID-19. The sequenced sample consisted of peripheral blood. The rearranged chain carries TRBV6-5 and TRBJ2-2; a tentative D call is TRBD2 (6 bases match). The base sequence is TGTGCCAGCAGGGACGGCGGGGTGAACACCGGGGAGCTGTTTTTT. This is translated as CASRDGGVNTGELFF.